This TCR beta chain was sequenced for a study of blood T cell repertoires in COVID-19. Across the whole study: PBMCs, B-cell-depleted T cells, or T cells provided the cDNA or gDNA that made up the material.

Generated by immunoSEQ multiplex PCR, the TCRdb table keeps only in-frame clones and is missing some. This table has 300,000 to 450,000 clones, 85% appearing once. V lost 5 bases and J lost 11, with 15 bases in between. Germline CDR1 and CDR2: WNHNN and SYGVQD (reference sequence). The CDR3 loop spans 13 amino acids. Sequencing input: peripheral blood. This rearrangement joins TRBV10-1 to TRBJ2-2, with D unresolved. This sequence originates from a young woman with acute or convalescent COVID-19. The CDR3 coding sequence is TGCGCCAGCAGTTCATCCACCAGAAATGAGCTGTTTTTT. Encoded protein: CASSSSTRNELFF.